This TCR beta chain was captured in a study of tumor T cells in aggressive B-cell lymphoma. Using immunoSEQ multiplex PCR, the repertoire was profiled, and TCRdb retains in-frame clones only, with some absent. Among about 1,200 clones listed, 86% were seen once. V lost 4 bases and J 0 bases, leaving 10 bases between the germline ends. This CDR3 region has 15 residues. The germline V gene has CDR1 SNHLY and CDR2 FYNNEI. The specimen was tumor tissue. This chain uses TRBV2 with TRBJ1-5; a weak D match, TRBD1 (6 bases). The receptor comes from an adult with diffuse large B cell lymphoma. CDR3 protein: CASSVQGNSNQPQHF. The CDR3 DNA sequence: TGTGCCAGCAGTGTGCAGGGGAATAGCAATCAGCCCCAGCATTTT. The variable domain in full, completed from reference TRBV2 and TRBJ1-5, reads EPEVTQTPSHQVTQMGQEVILRCVPISNHLYFYWYRQILGQKVEFLVSFYNNEISEKSEIFDDQFSVERPDGSNFTLKIRSTKLEDSAMYFCASSVQGNSNQPQHFGDGTRLSIL.